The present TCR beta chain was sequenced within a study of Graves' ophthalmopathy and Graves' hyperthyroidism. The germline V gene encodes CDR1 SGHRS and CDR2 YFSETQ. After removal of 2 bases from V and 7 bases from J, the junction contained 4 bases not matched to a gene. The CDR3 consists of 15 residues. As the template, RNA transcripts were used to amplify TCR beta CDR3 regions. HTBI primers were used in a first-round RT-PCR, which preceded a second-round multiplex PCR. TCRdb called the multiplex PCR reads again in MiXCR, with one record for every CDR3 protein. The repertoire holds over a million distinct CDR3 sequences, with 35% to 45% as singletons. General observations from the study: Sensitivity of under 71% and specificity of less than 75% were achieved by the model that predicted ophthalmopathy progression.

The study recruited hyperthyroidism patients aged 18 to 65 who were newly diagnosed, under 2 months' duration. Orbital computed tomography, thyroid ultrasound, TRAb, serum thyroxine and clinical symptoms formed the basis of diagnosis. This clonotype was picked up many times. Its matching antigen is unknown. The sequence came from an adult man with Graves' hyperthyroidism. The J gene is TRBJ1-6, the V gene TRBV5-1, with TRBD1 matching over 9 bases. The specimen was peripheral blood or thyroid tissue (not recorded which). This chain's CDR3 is CASSFTGGVNSPLHF. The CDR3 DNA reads TGCGCCAGCAGCTTCACAGGGGGCGTGAATTCACCCCTCCACTTT.